Given below is one TCR beta chain in context. Its antigen specificity is not known. No qualities accompany the bases; no much larger clone lies one base away. As encoded in the germline V gene (reference sequence), CDR1 is LGHDT while CDR2 is YNNKEL. V gives up 1 base and J gives up 5 bases, and the segment between their germline ends measures 17 bases. Measured from the cysteine to the phenylalanine, the CDR3 is 16 residues long. The CDR3 DNA has 48 bases and is translated from base 1. The sample originates from a study of blood T cell repertoires in COVID-19 (TCRdb year 2020). Looking at the study overall: Samples covering the acute and convalescent phases of COVID-19 were provided by collaborators in the United States, Italy and Spain. A freely available public database, intended as a resource for researchers studying the immune response to SARS-CoV-2, is where the repertoires were released. Sample metadata almost always included a de-identified subject ID, COVID-19 status, age in years and sex. Where available, HLA class I and class II types were obtained from metadata supplied by the sample provider rather than from assay-based typing. The material from the prospective study consisted of cDNA or gDNA derived from T cells, B-cell-depleted T cells, or PBMCs. Subjects who had been exposed to COVID-19, were actively infected with it, or had recovered from it provided the deeply sampled blood TCRbeta repertoires that made up the dataset. Samples were obtained from the ongoing ImmuneRACE study (first 160 participants) and from approximately 1,200 subjects provided by 6 global collaborators. General study outcomes and caveats: Clinical and demographic metadata were provided uncurated, with the amount varying by source and participant.

Collaborating institutions collected whole blood in K2EDTA tubes following their own protocols. For TCRbeta analysis, collaborators shipped samples in one of three forms: frozen whole blood, isolated PBMCs, or DNA extracted from either of those sample types. TCRbeta CDR3 regions were amplified from genomic DNA by means of the immunoSEQ Assay, a bias-controlled multiplex PCR. In the original analysis: Nucleated cell counts per sample were estimated from amplification of reference gene primers within the assay. Sequence reads were collapsed and filtered to measure the absolute abundance of every unique TCRbeta CDR3 rearrangement. Productive Simpson clonality was computed per sample as the square root of Simpson's diversity index over productive rearrangements. TCRdb retrieved this table from immuneACCESS and kept in-frame rearrangements only. Not all clones are present; in checked studies, unresolved V genes account for under half, and no reason is known for the remainder. Clone size and the V and J calls come from that table; the DNA yielded D and trimming. The sample table contains 90,000 to 110,000 clones; only one count was recorded for about three quarters of them. Of the sample, roughly a fifth is held by the ten largest clones.

The chain was built from TRBV3-1 (or the pseudogene TRBV3-2) and TRBJ2-5, with the D gene uncertain. The sequencing input was peripheral blood. This sequence originates from a woman in her 70s with acute or convalescent COVID-19. The CDR3 region has the sequence CASSQGSGSSAETQYF. The DNA reads as follows: TGTGCCAGCAGCCAAGGATCCGGGTCCTCCGCGGAGACCCAGTACTTC.